Below, one T cell receptor beta chain is given with its context. PCR amplification relied on 60 Vbeta primers (plus 13 Jbeta primers). TCRdb's table, derived via immunoSEQ multiplex PCR, lists solely in-frame clones and lacks some. This table holds around 120,000 clones, approximately 86% found once. This entry comes from a study of cytomegalovirus exposure and HLA in healthy donors. The CDR3 has 14 residues. Germline V lookup: CDR1 SGHTA, CDR2 FQGTGA. V shed 2 bases and J shed 4 bases, with 11 bases lying between them. The TCR was taken from a boy younger than 18 in good health and CMV-seronegative. Sequenced: PBMCs. This chain joins TRBV7-3 and TRBJ2-5, with D maybe TRBD2 (7 bases). CDR3 loop: CASSLAGAGETQYF. CDR3 DNA: TGTGCCAGCAGCTTAGCGGGGGCCGGAGAGACCCAGTACTTC.